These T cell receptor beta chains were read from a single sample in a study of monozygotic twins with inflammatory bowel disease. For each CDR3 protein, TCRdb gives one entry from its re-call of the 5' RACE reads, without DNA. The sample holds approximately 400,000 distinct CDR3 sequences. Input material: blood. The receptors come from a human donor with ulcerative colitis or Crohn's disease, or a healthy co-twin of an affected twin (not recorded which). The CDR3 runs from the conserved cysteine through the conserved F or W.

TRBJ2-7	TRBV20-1	CSATQGDRDEQYF
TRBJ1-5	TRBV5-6	CASSQAGGVPQHF
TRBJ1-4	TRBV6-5	CASSYTPGGRNEKLFF
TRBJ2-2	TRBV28	CASSALAIGTGELFF
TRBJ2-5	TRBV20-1	CSAGQLAGGWETQYF
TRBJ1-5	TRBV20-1	CSAAPRQAQPRQHF
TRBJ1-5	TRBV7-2	CASSLAGLDNQPQHF
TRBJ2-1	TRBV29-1	CSVEEGNTYNEQFF
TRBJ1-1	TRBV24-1	CATSEPGRTEAFF
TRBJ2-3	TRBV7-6	CASSPTDTDTQYF
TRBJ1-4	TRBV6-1	CASRKTGNWNEKLFF
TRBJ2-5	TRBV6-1	CASRDTGGPKETQYF
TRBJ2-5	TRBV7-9	CASSLVHRGRGEETQYF
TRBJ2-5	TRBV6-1	CASRGQREGREETQYF
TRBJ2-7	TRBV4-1	CASSQDGGNLYEQYF
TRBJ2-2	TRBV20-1	CSARVLTSSITGELFF
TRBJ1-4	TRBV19	CASRPPSSGREKLFF
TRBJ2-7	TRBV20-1	CSAGTGRGYEQYF
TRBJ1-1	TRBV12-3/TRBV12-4	CASSFYGGGFTTNTEAFF
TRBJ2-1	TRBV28	CASSNYYNEQFF
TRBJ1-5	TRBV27	CASSFQGSDQPQHF
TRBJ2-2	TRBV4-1	CASSPQSRKDTGELFF
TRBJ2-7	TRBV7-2	CASSLGQGMGYEQYF
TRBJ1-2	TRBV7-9	CASIRWSGGSYGYTF
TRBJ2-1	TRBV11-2	CASSLEGSGRSYNEQFF
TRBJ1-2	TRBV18	CASSPPLRLTNGYTF
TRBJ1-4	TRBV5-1	CASSLPGGHNEKLFF
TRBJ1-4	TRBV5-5	CASSLGTVSNEKLFF
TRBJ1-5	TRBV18	CASSPLEENQPQHF
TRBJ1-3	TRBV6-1	CASSGVQHSGNTIYF
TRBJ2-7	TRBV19	CASSTGLAGTISYEQYF
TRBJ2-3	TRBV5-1	CASSSRDTQYF
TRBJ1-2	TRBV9	CASSAQLPGLAAGYTF
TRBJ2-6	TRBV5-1	CASSPDNGGWGANVLTF
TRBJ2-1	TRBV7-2	CASSSFRGLWNEQFF
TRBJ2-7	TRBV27	CASSLSRGEAPYEQYF
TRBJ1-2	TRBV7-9	CASSSSGVNYGYTF